Each of the 20 T cell receptor beta chains below was sequenced from the same sample in a study of shared clonotypes between healthy human individuals. Measured with immunoSEQ multiplex PCR; TCRdb has only the in-frame clones, and not every one. The table records over a million clones, roughly 96% of them present only once. Sequenced: naive CD4+ T cells sorted from blood. Documented subset: CD45RA+ positively selected. These receptors all stem from a man younger than 40 in good health.

This clone was found once. The chain employs TRBV13 and TRBJ2-7; TRBD2 matches 8 bases. This CDR3 is 14 amino acids long. Germline CDR1 reads PRHDT; CDR2 reads FYEKMQ (reference sequence). V shed 8 bases, J shed 3 bases, and the junction held 9 bases outside the gene matches. CDR3 bases: TGTGCCAGCCACAATAGCGGGACCGGCTACGAGCAGTACTTC. It translates to CASHNSGTGYEQYF.

This rearrangement joins TRBV27 to TRBJ2-3; D possibly corresponds to TRBD2 (5 bases). The CDR3 consists of 15 residues. The germline V gene has CDR1 MNHEY and CDR2 SMNVEV (reference sequence). Trimming took off 1 base at V and 4 bases at J, with 12 bases between the two ends. The DNA for the CDR3 is TGTGCCAGCAGTTTATTCGGGGTGAGGCCAGATACGCAGTATTTT. This gives the protein CASSLFGVRPDTQYF.

The CDR3 reads CASTGGRDTQYF. The CDR3 region has the DNA TGTGCCAGCACCGGGGGGAGGGATACGCAGTATTTT. This chain uses TRBV7-8 with TRBJ2-3, with TRBD2 matching 7 bases. Germline CDR1 reads SGHVS; CDR2 reads FQNEAQ. This CDR3 region has 12 residues. With V trimmed by 7 bases and J by 6 bases, 4 bases remained unmatched.

The chain employs TRBV5-5 and TRBJ1-1; no definite D call. CDR1 SGHKS and CDR2 YYEKEE come from the germline V gene (reference sequence). CDR3 length equals 12 residues. The V end lost 1 base, the J end lost 7 bases, and 8 bases lay between the germline ends. The CDR3 DNA reads as TGTGCCAGCAGCTTGAGGGCTGGTGAAGCTTTCTTT. Translation: CASSLRAGEAFF.

V gene TRBV5-6 combines with J gene TRBJ2-6; no definite D call. V lost 0 bases and J 0 bases, leaving 10 bases between the germline ends. This CDR3 region has 17 residues. From germline, CDR1 is SGHDT and CDR2 YYEEEE. The CDR3 loop is CASSLEFAVSGANVLTF. Here the CDR3 DNA reads TGTGCCAGCAGCTTGGAATTCGCGGTCTCTGGGGCCAACGTCCTGACTTTC.

The chain couples TRBV28 to TRBJ2-5; 9 bases match TRBD1. From germline, CDR1 is MDHEN and CDR2 SYDVKM. J lost 4 bases, V lost 6 bases, and 12 bases had no gene match. The CDR3 totals 16 residues. CDR3 coding DNA: TGTGCCAGCAGACCCTCGCCGGGACAGGGAAGAGAGACCCAGTACTTC. Translating it yields CASRPSPGQGRETQYF. Variable domain in full (rest from reference TRBV28 and TRBJ2-5): DVKVTQSSRYLVKRTGEKVFLECVQDMDHENMFWYRQDPGLGLRLIYFSYDVKMKEKGDIPEGYSVSREKKERFSLILESASTNQTSMYLCASRPSPGQGRETQYFGPGTRLLVL.

This clone was recorded once. The chain couples TRBV5-4 to TRBJ2-1, with D possibly matching TRBD1 (6 bases). The germline V gene encodes CDR1 SGHNT and CDR2 YYREEE (reference sequence). V was trimmed by 4 bases and J by 4 bases, leaving 21 bases between them. This CDR3 has 17 amino acids. The CDR3 bases are TGTGCCAGCAGCATATCACAGGGATCCCAAATTTACAATGAGCAGTTCTTC. Protein sequence: CASSISQGSQIYNEQFF.

V is TRBV7-2 and J is TRBJ1-3; no definite D call. V lost 1 base, J lost 5 bases, and 12 bases lay in between. The V gene's germline CDR1 is SGHTA and CDR2 FQGNSA. The CDR3 consists of 15 residues. The DNA for the CDR3 is TGTGCCAGCAGCTTAGAGGTTGGGAGAAGAAACACCATATATTTT. Translation: CASSLEVGRRNTIYF.

This rearrangement joins TRBV6-5 to TRBJ2-2; D remains unclear. The V end lost 7 bases, the J end lost 6 bases, and 15 bases lay between the germline ends. The CDR3 loop spans 14 amino acids. Germline CDR1 MNHEY, CDR2 SVGAGI. The CDR3 reads CASTLTGGPGELFF. The DNA for the CDR3 is TGTGCCAGCACCCTTACGGGCGGACCCGGGGAGCTGTTTTTT.

This chain joins TRBV6-1 and TRBJ2-5; 8 nucleotides align to TRBD1. The CDR3 covers 14 residues. Trimming cost V 7 bases and J 3 bases; bases outside gene matches: 7. Germline CDR1 MNHNS, CDR2 SASEGT. DNA of the CDR3: TGTGCCAGCAATCGGGACAGGCAAAAAGAGACCCAGTACTTC. This translates into CASNRDRQKETQYF.

The rearrangement uses TRBV19 and TRBJ1-3; no reliable D call. The V gene's germline CDR1 is LNHDA and CDR2 SQIVND (reference sequence). Trimming took off 11 bases at V and 7 bases at J, with 15 bases between the two ends. There are 12 residues in the CDR3. The CDR3 is CASQAERNTIYF. DNA for the CDR3: TGTGCCTCACAAGCCGAAAGGAACACCATATATTTT.

This clone has only one observation. The chain joins TRBV28 to TRBJ2-5, with D unresolved. The ends were cut back, 5 bases at V and 6 bases at J, with 10 bases in the middle. From germline, CDR1 is MDHEN and CDR2 SYDVKM. The CDR3 runs 12 residues. The chain's CDR3 is CASSAYPKTQYF. The CDR3 DNA is TGTGCCAGCAGTGCATACCCAAAGACCCAGTACTTC.

V and J are TRBV10-3 and TRBJ2-7, with 8 bases identical to TRBD1. V lost 6 bases, J lost 2 bases, and 6 bases stayed unmatched. Germline V gene data show CDR1 as ENHRY and CDR2 as SYGVKD. The CDR3 loop spans 14 amino acids. The CDR3 DNA sequence: TGTGCCATCAGCTTGACAGGGGTCACCTACGAGCAGTACTTC. Translating it yields CAISLTGVTYEQYF.

The rearrangement uses TRBV9 and TRBJ1-1; 7 bases fit TRBD1. The CDR3 runs to 13 residues. The V gene's germline CDR1 is SGDLS and CDR2 YYNGEE. V lost 6 bases and J lost 3; bases outside the gene matches: 5. Here the CDR3 reads CASNPGGYTEAFF. As DNA, the CDR3 is TGTGCCAGCAACCCAGGGGGGTACACTGAAGCTTTCTTT. The entire variable domain, with the rest obtained from reference TRBV9 and TRBJ1-1, is as follows: DSGVTQTPKHLITATGQRVTLRCSPRSGDLSVYWYQQSLDQGLQFLIQYYNGEERAKGNILERFSAQQFPDLHSELNLSSLELGDSALYFCASNPGGYTEAFFGQGTRLTVV.

The chain combines TRBV27 with TRBJ1-5; no definite D call. Trimming stripped 10 bases from V and 6 bases from J, with 19 bases between. Germline values: CDR1 MNHEY, CDR2 SMNVEV (reference sequence). The CDR3 loop spans 14 amino acids. CDR3 in amino acids: CANSPLGSGQPQHF. The CDR3 DNA sequence: TGTGCCAACAGCCCTCTGGGCAGCGGTCAGCCCCAGCATTTT.

This clone was observed a handful of times. The chain couples TRBV13 to TRBJ2-7, with a possible D match to TRBD2 (5 bases). Germline V gene lookup returns CDR1 PRHDT and CDR2 FYEKMQ (reference sequence). The CDR3 extends over 15 amino acids. Trimming took 2 bases from V and 3 from J, leaving 14 bases between them. CDR3 DNA sequence: TGTGCCAGCAGCTTATACCAGTATGAGGGCTACGAGCAGTACTTC. Amino acid sequence: CASSLYQYEGYEQYF.

The V call is TRBV5-1, the J call TRBJ1-5, with D perhaps TRBD1 (5 bases). The CDR3 contains 15 residues. Germline CDR1 SGHRS, CDR2 YFSETQ. V shed 5 bases and J shed 6 bases, with 18 bases lying between them. The CDR3 DNA reads TGCGCCAGCAGTCCCGTGTCAGGGCAGGGTCAGCCCCAGCATTTT. It translates to CASSPVSGQGQPQHF.

This clone was seen only once. The V and J genes are TRBV5-5 and TRBJ2-1, with D unresolved. The CDR3 sequence is 11 residues long. Germline V CDR1 and CDR2: SGHKS, YYEKEE (reference sequence). V lost 0 bases and J lost 12, with 7 bases in between. The CDR3 sequence is CASSLVETQFF. In DNA form, the CDR3 reads TGTGCCAGCAGCTTGGTCGAGACGCAGTTCTTC. The variable domain in full, with the rest retrieved from reference TRBV5-5 and TRBJ2-1, is DAGVTQSPTHLIKTRGQQVTLRCSPISGHKSVSWYQQVLGQGPQFIFQYYEKEERGRGNFPDRFSARQFPNYSSELNVNALLLGDSALYLCASSLVETQFFGPGTRLTVL.

The chain employs TRBV6-1 and TRBJ2-7, with 9 nucleotides matching TRBD1. This CDR3 has 13 amino acids. Germline lookup yields CDR1 MNHNS and CDR2 SASEGT. Unmatched junction bases numbered 5, after V lost 6 bases and J lost 5 bases. DNA for the CDR3: TGTGCCAGCAGCCGGGACAGGGTACACGAGCAGTACTTC. Its protein product is CASSRDRVHEQYF.

The chain carries TRBV5-1 and TRBJ1-2, with a tentative D call TRBD1 (5 bases). Trimming shortened V by 0 bases and J by 8 bases, and 11 bases separated the two germline ends. This CDR3 is 13 amino acids long. Germline CDR1 and CDR2: SGHRS and YFSETQ. CDR3 nucleotides: TGCGCCAGCAGCTTGGGGGACGCTCAGGGCTACACCTTC. Translated: CASSLGDAQGYTF.